The rows below give T cell receptor beta chains drawn from one sample of a study of a mutant IDH1 vaccine in newly diagnosed glioma. Sequenced by immunoSEQ multiplex PCR; TCRdb stores in-frame clones only, minus some. The table includes tens of thousands of clones, around 83% detected once. The input for sequencing was peripheral blood mononuclear cells (PBMCs), taken from a glioma patient treated with radiotherapy, temozolomide or both. The receptor source for this set is a young woman with glioma. Some clones in this sample may be carry-over from other donors' samples. The CDR3 runs from the conserved cysteine through the conserved F or W. Each record gives: clone size, V gene, J gene, D gene, CDR3 protein, CDR3 DNA. The D gene is left open where the match is weak. Some rows mark clone size as missing; the rest say once, few, many or name a class of expanded clone.

-	TRBV4-1	TRBJ2-7	TRBD2	CASSQGRGGRYEQYF	TGCGCCAGCAGCCAAGGGCGGGGGGGCCGGTACGAGCAGTACTTC
-	TRBV7-3	TRBJ2-7	-	CASAASATYEQYF	TGTGCCAGCGCGGCTAGCGCTACCTACGAGCAGTACTTC
-	TRBV4-2	TRBJ1-2	TRBD1	CASSQGDRAGYTF	TGTGCCAGCAGCCAAGGGGACAGGGCCGGCTACACCTTC
-	TRBV29-1	TRBJ2-7	TRBD1	CSVEDPNRGVYEQYF	TGCAGCGTTGAAGATCCAAACAGGGGGGTATACGAGCAGTACTTC
-	TRBV4-2	TRBJ2-5	-	CASSQKGLEGPETQYF	TGTGCCAGCAGCCAAAAGGGGTTGGAAGGGCCGGAGACCCAGTACTTC
-	TRBV5-6	TRBJ2-1	-	CASSLGTFYNEQFF	TGTGCCAGCAGCTTGGGGACTTTCTACAATGAGCAGTTCTTC
-	TRBV6-5	TRBJ2-2	-	CASSSYRGGELFF	TGTGCCAGCAGTTCGTATCGAGGAGGGGAGCTGTTTTTT
-	TRBV7-7	TRBJ2-3	TRBD2	CASSAERGGNTDTQYF	TGTGCCAGCAGCGCCGAGCGGGGGGGCAACACAGATACGCAGTATTTT
-	TRBV7-9	TRBJ2-2	-	CASSRRGQGVGELFF	TGTGCCAGCAGTCGCCGCGGGCAGGGAGTCGGGGAGCTGTTTTTT
-	TRBV7-2	TRBJ1-4	-	CASSLAQGNNEKLFF	TGTGCCAGCAGCTTAGCTCAGGGGAATAATGAAAAACTGTTTTTT
-	TRBV7-2	TRBJ2-7	-	CASSRPAGRSYEQYF	TGTGCCAGCAGCAGGCCCGCCGGGCGGTCCTACGAGCAGTACTTC
-	TRBV30	TRBJ1-3	-	CAWIPLWSSGNTIYF	TGTGCCTGGATCCCCCTTTGGTCCTCTGGAAACACCATATATTTT
-	TRBV7-2	TRBJ2-5	TRBD1	CASSQAQTGMETQYF	TGTGCCAGCTCCCAGGCCCAGACAGGGATGGAGACCCAGTACTTC
-	TRBV4-3	TRBJ1-1	TRBD1	CASSQDYRGGTEAFF	TGCGCCAGCAGCCAAGACTACAGGGGAGGAACTGAAGCTTTCTTT
once	TRBV7-9	TRBJ2-7	TRBD2	CASSPMTGMGAGGSYEQYF	TGTGCCAGCAGCCCCATGACAGGGATGGGAGCGGGGGGCTCCTACGAGCAGTACTTC
-	TRBV7-8	TRBJ1-1	TRBD1	CASSGTGGDTEAFF	TGTGCCAGCAGCGGAACAGGGGGGGACACTGAAGCTTTCTTT
-	TRBV29-1	TRBJ1-2	TRBD1	CSVGDRNYGYTF	TGCAGCGTGGGGGACAGAAACTATGGCTACACCTTC
-	TRBV5-1	TRBJ2-5	TRBD2	CASVGGSETQYF	TGCGCCAGCGTGGGGGGGAGTGAGACCCAGTACTTC